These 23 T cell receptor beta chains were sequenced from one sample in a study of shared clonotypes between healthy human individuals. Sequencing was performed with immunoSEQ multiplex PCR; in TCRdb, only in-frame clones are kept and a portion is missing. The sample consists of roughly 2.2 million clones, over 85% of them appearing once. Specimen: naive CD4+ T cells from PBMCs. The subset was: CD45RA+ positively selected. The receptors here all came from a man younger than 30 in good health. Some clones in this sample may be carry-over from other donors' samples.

The CDR3 is CASSPRGGLAGDCTGELFF. The CDR3 nucleotides read TGTGCCAGCAGCCCAAGGGGGGGTCTAGCGGGAGATTGCACCGGGGAGCTGTTTTTT. The J gene is TRBJ2-2, the V gene TRBV5-6; 10 bases agree with TRBD2. This CDR3 comprises 19 residues. From germline, CDR1 is SGHDT and CDR2 YYEEEE. V was pared by 4 bases and J by 4 bases, with 16 bases of the junction left unmatched.

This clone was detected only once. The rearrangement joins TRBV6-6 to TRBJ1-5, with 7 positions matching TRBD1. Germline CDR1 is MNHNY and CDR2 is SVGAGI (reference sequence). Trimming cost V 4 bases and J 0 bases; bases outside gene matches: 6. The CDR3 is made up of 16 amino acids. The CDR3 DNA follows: TGTGCCAGCAGTTCGCGGACAGGACCTAGCAATCAGCCCCAGCATTTT. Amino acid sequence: CASSSRTGPSNQPQHF.

The CDR3 nucleotides read TGTGCCAGCAGCGTTAGCGTTACACCCTACGAGCAGTACTTC. It is translated as CASSVSVTPYEQYF. The gene calls are TRBV11-2 and TRBJ2-7; tentative D call: TRBD2 (5 bases). CDR3 size: 14 residues. CDR1 SGHAT and CDR2 FQNNGV come from the germline V gene. The V end lost 5 bases, the J end lost 2 bases, and 13 bases lay between the germline ends. The full variable domain, in which reference TRBV11-2 and TRBJ2-7 provide the parts outside the CDR3, is EAGVAQSPRYKIIEKRQSVAFWCNPISGHATLYWYQQILGQGPKLLIQFQNNGVVDDSQLPKDRFSAERLKGVDSTLKIQPAKLEDSAVYLCASSVSVTPYEQYFGPGTRLTVT.

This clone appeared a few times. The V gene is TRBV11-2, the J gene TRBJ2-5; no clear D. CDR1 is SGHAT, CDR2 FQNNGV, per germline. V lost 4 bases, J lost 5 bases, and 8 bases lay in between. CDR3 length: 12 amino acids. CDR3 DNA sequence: TGTGCCAGCAGCTCTTCCACTGAGACCCAGTACTTC. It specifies CASSSSTETQYF.

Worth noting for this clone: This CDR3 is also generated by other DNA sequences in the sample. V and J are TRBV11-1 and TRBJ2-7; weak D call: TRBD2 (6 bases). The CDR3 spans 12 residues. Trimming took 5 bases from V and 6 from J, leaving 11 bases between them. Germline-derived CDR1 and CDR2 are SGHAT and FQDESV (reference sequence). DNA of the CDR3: TGTGCCAGCAGCCTTCAGGGAGGCGAGCAGTACTTC. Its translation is CASSLQGGEQYF.

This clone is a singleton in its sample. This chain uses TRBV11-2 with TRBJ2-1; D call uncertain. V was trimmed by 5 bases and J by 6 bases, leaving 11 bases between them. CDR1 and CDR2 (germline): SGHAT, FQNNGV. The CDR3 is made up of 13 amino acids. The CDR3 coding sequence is TGTGCCAGCAGCGCCGGACGGATCAATGAGCAGTTCTTC. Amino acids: CASSAGRINEQFF.

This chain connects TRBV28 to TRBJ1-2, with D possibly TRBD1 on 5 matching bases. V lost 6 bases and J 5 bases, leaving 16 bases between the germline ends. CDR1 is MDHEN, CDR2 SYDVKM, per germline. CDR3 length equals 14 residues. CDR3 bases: TGTGCCAGCAGGACCGGATCCAAGGGGTATGGCTACACCTTC. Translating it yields CASRTGSKGYGYTF.

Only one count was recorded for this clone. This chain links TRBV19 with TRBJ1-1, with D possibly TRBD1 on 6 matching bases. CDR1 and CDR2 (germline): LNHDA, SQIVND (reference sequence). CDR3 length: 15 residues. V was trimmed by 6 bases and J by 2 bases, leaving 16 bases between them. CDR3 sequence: CASSLLGQPNTEAFF. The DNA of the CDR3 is TGTGCCAGTAGCCTCCTCGGACAGCCTAACACTGAAGCTTTCTTT.

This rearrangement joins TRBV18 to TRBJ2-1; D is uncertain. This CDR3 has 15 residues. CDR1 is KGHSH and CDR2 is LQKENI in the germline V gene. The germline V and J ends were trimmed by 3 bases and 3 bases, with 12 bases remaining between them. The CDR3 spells CASSPGSLLYNEQFF. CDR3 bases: TGTGCCAGCTCACCGGGTTCGCTCCTCTACAATGAGCAGTTCTTC.

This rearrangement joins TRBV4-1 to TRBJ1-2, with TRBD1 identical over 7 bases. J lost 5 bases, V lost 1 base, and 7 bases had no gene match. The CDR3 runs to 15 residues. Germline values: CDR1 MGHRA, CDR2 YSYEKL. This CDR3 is CASSQGRQGFYGYTF. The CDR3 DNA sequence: TGCGCCAGCAGCCAAGGGCGACAGGGATTTTATGGCTACACCTTC.

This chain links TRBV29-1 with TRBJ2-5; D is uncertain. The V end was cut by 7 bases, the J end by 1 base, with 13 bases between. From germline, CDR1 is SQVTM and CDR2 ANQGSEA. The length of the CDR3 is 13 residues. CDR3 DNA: TGCAGCGCTCGCCGGACCGTCCAAGAGACCCAGTACTTC. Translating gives CSARRTVQETQYF.

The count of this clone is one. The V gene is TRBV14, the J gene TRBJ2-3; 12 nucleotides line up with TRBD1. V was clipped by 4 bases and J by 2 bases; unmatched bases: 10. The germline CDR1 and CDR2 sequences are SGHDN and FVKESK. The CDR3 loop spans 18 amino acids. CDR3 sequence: CASSRIPGQGADTDTQYF. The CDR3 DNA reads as TGTGCCAGCAGCCGTATCCCGGGACAGGGGGCCGACACAGATACGCAGTATTTT.

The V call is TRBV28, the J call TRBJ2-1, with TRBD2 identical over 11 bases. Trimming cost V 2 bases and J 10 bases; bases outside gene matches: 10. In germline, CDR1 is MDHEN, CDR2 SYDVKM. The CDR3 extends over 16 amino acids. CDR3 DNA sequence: TGTGCCAGCAGTTTAAATTCGGCTAGCGGGAGGAGGGAGCAGTTCTTC. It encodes CASSLNSASGRREQFF. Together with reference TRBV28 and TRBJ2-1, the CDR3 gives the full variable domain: DVKVTQSSRYLVKRTGEKVFLECVQDMDHENMFWYRQDPGLGLRLIYFSYDVKMKEKGDIPEGYSVSREKKERFSLILESASTNQTSMYLCASSLNSASGRREQFFGPGTRLTVL.

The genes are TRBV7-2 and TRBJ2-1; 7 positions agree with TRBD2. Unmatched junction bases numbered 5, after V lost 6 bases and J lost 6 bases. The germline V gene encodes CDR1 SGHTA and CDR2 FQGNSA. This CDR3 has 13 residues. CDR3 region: CASSLQRGNEQFF. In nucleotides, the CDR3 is TGTGCCAGCAGTCTCCAGCGGGGCAATGAGCAGTTCTTC.

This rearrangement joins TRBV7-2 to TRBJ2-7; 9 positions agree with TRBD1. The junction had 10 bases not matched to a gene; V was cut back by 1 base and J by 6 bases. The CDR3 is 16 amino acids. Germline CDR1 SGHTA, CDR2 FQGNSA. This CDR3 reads CASSLVYLGQGAEQYF. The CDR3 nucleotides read TGTGCCAGCAGCTTAGTGTATCTGGGACAGGGAGCCGAGCAGTACTTC.

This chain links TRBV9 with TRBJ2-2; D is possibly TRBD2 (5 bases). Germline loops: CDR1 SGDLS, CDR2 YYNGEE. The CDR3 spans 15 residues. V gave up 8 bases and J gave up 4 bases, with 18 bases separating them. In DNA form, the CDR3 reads TGTGCCAGTGGACTTAGACTCAATCCCACCGGGGAGCTGTTTTTT. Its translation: CASGLRLNPTGELFF.

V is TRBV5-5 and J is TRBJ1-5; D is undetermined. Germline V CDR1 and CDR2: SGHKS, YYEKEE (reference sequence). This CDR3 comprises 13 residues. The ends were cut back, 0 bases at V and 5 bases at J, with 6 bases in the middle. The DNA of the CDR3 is TGTGCCAGCAGCTTGGGTTGGGATCAGCCCCAGCATTTT. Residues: CASSLGWDQPQHF.

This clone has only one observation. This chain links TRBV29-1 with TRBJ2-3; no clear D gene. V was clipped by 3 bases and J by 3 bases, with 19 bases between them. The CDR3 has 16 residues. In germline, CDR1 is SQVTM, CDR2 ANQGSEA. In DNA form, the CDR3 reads TGCAGCGTTGATAGCTTGGGCCGCTTGGGGACAGATACGCAGTATTTT. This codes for CSVDSLGRLGTDTQYF.

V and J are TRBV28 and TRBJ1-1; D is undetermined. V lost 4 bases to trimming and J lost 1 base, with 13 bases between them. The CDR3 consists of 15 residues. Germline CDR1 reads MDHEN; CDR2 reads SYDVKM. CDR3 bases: TGTGCCAGCAGTTCGGGAAGTAACCAGAACACTGAAGCTTTCTTT. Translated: CASSSGSNQNTEAFF.

The CDR3 DNA reads TGTGCCAGCAGTTGGGCCGGGACAGGGGTCACTGAAGCTTTCTTT. This gives the protein CASSWAGTGVTEAFF. The V gene is TRBV28, the J gene TRBJ1-1, with 10 bases aligning to TRBD1. The CDR3 loop spans 15 amino acids. Germline CDR1 is MDHEN and CDR2 is SYDVKM. The V and J ends lost 4 bases and 4 bases, in that order; junction bases with no gene match: 6.

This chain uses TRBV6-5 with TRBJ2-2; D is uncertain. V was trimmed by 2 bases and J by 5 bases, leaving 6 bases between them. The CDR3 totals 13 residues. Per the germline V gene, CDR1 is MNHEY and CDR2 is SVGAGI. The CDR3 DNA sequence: TGTGCCAGCAGTTACGTTAGGACCGGGGAGCTGTTTTTT. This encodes CASSYVRTGELFF.

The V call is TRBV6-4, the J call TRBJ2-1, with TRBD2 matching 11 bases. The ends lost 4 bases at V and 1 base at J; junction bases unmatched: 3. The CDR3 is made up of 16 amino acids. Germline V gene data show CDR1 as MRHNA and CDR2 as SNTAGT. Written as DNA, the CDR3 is TGTGCCAGCAGTGCCCGACTAGCGGGGTCCTACAATGAGCAGTTCTTC. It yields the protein CASSARLAGSYNEQFF.

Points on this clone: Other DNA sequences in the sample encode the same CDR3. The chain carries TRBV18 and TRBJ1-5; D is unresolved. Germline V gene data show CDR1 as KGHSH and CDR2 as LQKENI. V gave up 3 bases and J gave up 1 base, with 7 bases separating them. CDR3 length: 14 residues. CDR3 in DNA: TGTGCCAGCTCACCTGGACGGAGCAATCAGCCCCAGCATTTT. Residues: CASSPGRSNQPQHF.